Listed below are T cell receptor beta chains from one sample, sequenced in a study of response to subunit inactivated influenza vaccine. TCRdb reprocessed the RT-PCR reads with MiXCR, giving one entry per CDR3 protein. The sample lists a few hundred thousand distinct CDR3 sequences, about 15% occurring once. The sequences come from PBMCs from blood, collected roughly 12 days after vaccination. Receptor source: a man aged 45-60 years who received an inactivated influenza vaccine. Both conserved end residues are part of each CDR3. Only some rows state a clone size, as once, few, many or a class for expanded clones.

V gene	J gene	clone size	CDR3 protein
TRBV29-1	TRBJ2-3	few	CSVAVDRYTDTQYF
TRBV27	TRBJ2-5	few	CASSVGRGSETQYF
TRBV7-9	TRBJ2-1	-	CASSLDGGADNEQFF
TRBV5-1	TRBJ2-1	few	CASRQDNEQFF
TRBV29-1	TRBJ2-7	-	CSAYMPLTHEQYF
TRBV4-3	TRBJ2-5	-	CASSQEGPGETQYF
TRBV27	TRBJ1-3	-	CASSPLGGNTIYF
TRBV7-2	TRBJ2-7	-	CASSLTTGVLREQYF
TRBV5-1	TRBJ2-3	few	CASSLEAGLSTDTQYF
TRBV19	TRBJ2-1	many	CASSVGLSNEQFF
TRBV7-2	TRBJ2-4	-	CASSLVGLGVNIQYF
TRBV7-2	TRBJ2-1	few	CASSLRRSPWGNEQFF
TRBV7-2	TRBJ2-5	-	CASSLVVRLGGRETQYF
TRBV12-3/TRBV12-4	TRBJ1-5	many	CASSLGTSNQPQHF
TRBV5-5	TRBJ2-7	few	CASRSRTEPSYEQYF
TRBV3-1	TRBJ2-5	-	CASSPKGALGETQYF
TRBV6-1	TRBJ2-7	few	CASSDTGGSYEQYF
TRBV28	TRBJ1-2	few	CASSLFGRGLIYGYTF
TRBV12-3/TRBV12-4	TRBJ2-1	many	CASSGLYNEQFF
TRBV5-1	TRBJ2-7	many	CASSLTSDEQYF
TRBV5-1	TRBJ2-7	-	CASSSNAREEQYF
TRBV19	TRBJ1-5	-	CASSISSGRQPQHF
TRBV29-1	TRBJ2-5	-	CSVEGLAGRPWQETQYF
TRBV7-2	TRBJ2-7	few	CASSLGPQVQYF
TRBV5-1	TRBJ2-6	-	CASSLGRRVSGANVLTF
TRBV20-1	TRBJ2-1	few	CSAEGSYYNEQFF
TRBV5-1	TRBJ1-4	many	CASSLASGAAEEKLFF
TRBV7-2	TRBJ2-1	many	CASSGLAGGNNEQFF
TRBV4-1	TRBJ2-7	-	CASSQAAGGASYEQYF
TRBV28	TRBJ2-3	few	CASRSPTSRGDTQYF
TRBV20-1	TRBJ2-1	-	CSARNYPGSSYNEQFF
TRBV11-2	TRBJ2-5	-	CASSNGLREETQYF
TRBV12-3/TRBV12-4	TRBJ2-2	-	CASRPDRGGTGELFF
TRBV28	TRBJ2-2	few	CASSLRPGLARGTGELFF
TRBV20-1	TRBJ1-2	few	CSAFSGTFNYGYTF
TRBV20-1	TRBJ2-1	-	CSARETSGGNEQFF
TRBV3-1	TRBJ1-4	-	CASSQEERKLFF
TRBV20-1	TRBJ1-2	-	CSASLGQGPITF
TRBV6-1	TRBJ2-2	once	CASSELVLANTGELFF
TRBV7-9	TRBJ2-3	few	CASTEAGASTDTQYF
TRBV6-2/TRBV6-3	TRBJ2-5	-	CASRQTPARETQYF
TRBV5-1	TRBJ2-2	few	CASSPVRQGARITGELFF
TRBV4-1	TRBJ2-7	few	CASSQVWETETYEQYF
TRBV28	TRBJ2-4	few	CASRPGGRGNIQYF
TRBV15	TRBJ2-5	few	CATSRDQTLETQYF
TRBV6-1	TRBJ2-1	few	CASISRRGGINEQFF
TRBV4-1	TRBJ2-2	few	CASSQDPGVGELFF
TRBV18	TRBJ2-7	many	CASSPDNAYEQYF
TRBV6-1	TRBJ2-1	many	CASSPQGASYNEQFF
TRBV20-1	TRBJ1-2	-	CSASMPGTNGYTF
TRBV6-5	TRBJ2-7	-	CASSYKQVASYEQYF
TRBV27	TRBJ2-4	many	CASGRGVQYF
TRBV18	TRBJ2-5	-	CASSPSYPGTQYF
TRBV3-1	TRBJ1-2	many	CASSHEDGLYGYTF
TRBV7-3	TRBJ2-2	-	CASSLGRGTSRAGELFF
TRBV20-1	TRBJ2-7	many	CSARNSGSRYEQYF
TRBV7-2	TRBJ1-2	many	CASSLRAVNYGYTF